This TCR beta chain emerged from a study of T cell responses to AZD1222 COVID-19 vaccine. Study-wide results and limits: Clonal diversity may have been underestimated in mostly white British donors.

In this sample, this clone turned up a few times. Its antigen is unknown. The germline gives CDR1 SNHLY, CDR2 FYNNEI. Trimming removed 2 bases at V and 12 bases at J, with 16 bases between. The CDR3 extends over 14 amino acids. Data came from immunoSEQ multiplex PCR; TCRdb stores just in-frame clones and leaves some out. This sample yields approximately 150,000 clones, of which less than 95% are seen a single time; around 1.3% belongs to the top ten. This sequence was found in an adult in good health. The input for sequencing was peripheral blood, taken on day 0 of AZD1222 vaccination. The gene calls are TRBV2 and TRBJ1-4; D might be TRBD1 (5 bases). Written as DNA, the CDR3 is TGTGCCAGCAGTGAATCGCCGAACCTAGGGGAACTGTTTTTT. Translating gives CASSESPNLGELFF.